This T cell receptor beta chain is drawn from a study of shared clonotypes between healthy human individuals (dated by TCRdb to the early 2020s). About the study as a whole: A couple of women and a few men aged 18 to 49 years were included in the cohort. The study deeply sequenced blood TCR repertoires of 5 or 6 healthy adults to estimate repertoire size and the extent of clonotype sharing between individuals. For each donor, three plates each were used for CD4 naive and CD4 memory, two plates were used for CD8 naive, and one plate was used for CD8 memory. To increase sequencing depth and limit assay-specific biases, different laboratories used diverse techniques to prepare libraries and sequence TCR repertoires. Leukapheresis yielded between about 0.85 and 9 billion PBMCs per donor. The investigation overall reported the following: Sampling was restricted to blood, and TCR repertoires in tissue are likely to differ from TCR repertoires in blood. Larger estimated clonotype richness was generally found for naive subsets than for memory subsets. Compared with non-shared clonotypes, clonotypes shared by all four sorted-subset donors had higher generation probabilities. Sharing across four donors was observed for roughly 5% of naive CD4, over 3% of naive CD8, about 2.3% of memory CD4, and about 0.4% of memory CD8 clonotypes. The small number of donors limited the genetic and exposure-history diversity represented. Rarefaction of sorted-subset datasets indicated incomplete sequencing despite the large sequencing depth. Based on pairwise subsampling, the degree of clonotype sharing among donors was expected to be affected by sequencing depth.

The donors were healthy, HIV-negative adults who had no recently reported acute infections or vaccinations. Every donor was a Caucasian adult living in Nashville, Tennessee, USA. CD4+ T cells were enriched by magnetic negative selection, after which naive cells were positively selected on CD45RA and the negative fraction was taken as the memory subset. After blood collection by leukapheresis, PBMCs were isolated using Ficoll-Histopaque density gradient centrifugation and then cryopreserved in the vapor phase of liquid nitrogen. Analytical flow cytometry was used to check the purity and quantity of each magnetically sorted T cell population. Genomic DNA was isolated from every sorted fraction and measured by UV absorbance on a Nanodrop 2000c. TCR CDR3 regions were amplified from genomic DNA by multiplex PCR using the deep immunoSEQ assay. For each cell subset, the extracted genomic DNA was distributed evenly across all wells of several immunoSEQ 96-well plates, and each plate served as one replicate. For sorted subsets, roughly 200 ng genomic DNA, equal to some 28,000 T cell genomes, was loaded into each replicate PCR. The purified libraries were quantified using a Qubit 3.0 fluorometer, sized with a Bioanalyzer 2100, and then quantified again using the KAPA Library Quantification kit. Every immunoSEQ 96-well plate was sequenced on a dedicated single-read 150-cycle Illumina NextSeq 550 flow cell. The authors' pipeline ran thus. Because the immunoSEQ output held only junctional sequences and lacked quality scores, the filtering could not match the filtering applied to full-length reads. To assign V/J genes and CDR3, sequences were annotated using PyIR, a Python wrapper for IgBLAST v1.9, with IMGT germline references. Reads were removed for weak V/J assignments (E-value above 1e-6), missing CDR3, stop codons, out-of-frame junctions, or ambiguous translated residues. V3J clonotypes were defined as sequences sharing the same inferred V gene, J gene, and CDR3 amino acid sequence. Percentage overlap between repertoires was computed as shared unique clonotypes divided by the size of the smaller repertoire. RTK rarefaction, the Chao1 estimator, and Recon v2.1 estimates of unobserved clonotypes were used to assess repertoire richness. Generation probabilities for all TCRbeta clonotypes obtained by the gDNA method from a handful of donors were computed using OLGA. Imported from immuneACCESS, the table was reduced by TCRdb to in-frame sequences with V and J called. These copies leave out some clones; in studies compared against another copy, an unresolved V gene accounts for under half, and the cause of the remainder is not known. The V and J calls and clone size are taken from that table; D and trimming were inferred from the DNA. This sample lists 2,500,000 or so clones; 80% to 95% were detected once. About 0.39% of the sample is in the top ten clones.

As to this clone: No cognate antigen has been identified for it. No clone much larger than this one lies a single base away; base qualities are absent.

This TCR was recovered from a young man in good health. Some clones in this sample may be carry-over from other donors' samples. The source material was naive CD4+ T cells from PBMCs. The cell subset or site label, as the study defines it: CD45RA+ positively selected.

In nucleotides, the sequence is TGTGCCAGCAGCCCGCCCAGCCGGGAGACCCAGTACTTC. This encodes CASSPPSRETQYF. This receptor chain uses TRBV5-4 and TRBJ2-5; the D gene is not confidently resolved. Counted from cysteine to phenylalanine, this CDR3 has 13 amino acids. Only CDR3 DNA is held: 39 bases, read in frame from base 1. The junction shows trimming of 4 bases on V and 5 bases on J, plus 12 bases between the germline ends. The germline V gene (reference sequence) yields SGHNT for CDR1 and YYREEE for CDR2.